This TCR beta chain appears in the sequencing data of a study of cytotoxic CD8 clonotypes in ibrutinib-treated CLL. Study-level information: After median about 69 months, roughly 15 stayed in remission, around twelve progressed; responses around 24 partial, 2 complete. Broader study findings: Lymph node repertoires were not studied, and sampling times were unmatched.

Cryopreserved PBMCs provided approximately 1.9 micrograms of genomic DNA for the TCR beta libraries. Germline V lookup: CDR1 SGHRS, CDR2 YFSETQ. The CDR3 is made up of 13 amino acids. The V gene end was trimmed by 0 bases and the J gene end by 6 bases; junction bases not matched to a gene: 2. Clones were sequenced by immunoSEQ multiplex PCR, and TCRdb holds only the in-frame ones, with some missing. The repertoire has around 70,000 clones, approximately 90% of them found once; the top ten carry approximately 3.1%. Remarks on this clone: Its antigen remains unknown.

This clonotype was sampled from a human donor with chronic lymphocytic leukemia. Sequencing was performed on PBMCs, taken after 12 months of ibrutinib treatment. The J gene is TRBJ1-2, the V gene TRBV5-1, with 7 bases lining up with TRBD1. This chain's CDR3 is CASSLVQGHGYTF. The CDR3 DNA reads TGCGCCAGCAGCTTGGTACAGGGGCATGGCTACACCTTC.